This entry is about one T cell receptor beta chain. This sample was included in a study of shared clonotypes between healthy human individuals. Data came from immunoSEQ multiplex PCR; TCRdb stores just in-frame clones and leaves some out. Of about 600,000 clones in the sample, around three quarters are singletons; the top ten hold around 13%. V was pared by 1 base and J by 7 bases, with 23 bases between. Per the germline V gene, CDR1 is MNHNS and CDR2 is SASEGT. The length of the CDR3 is 17 residues. The sequenced sample was PBMCs. This chain connects TRBV6-1 to TRBJ2-7; D possibly corresponds to TRBD2 (6 bases). The TCR comes from a woman between 40 and 50 years old in good health. Some clones in this sample may be carry-over from other donors' samples. The CDR3 reads CASSEGVAGMRLREQYF. In nucleotides, the CDR3 is TGTGCCAGCAGTGAAGGAGTTGCGGGGATGAGGTTGCGGGAGCAGTACTTC.